The present entry profiles one T cell receptor beta chain with its context. Its cognate antigen has yet to be identified. No qualities accompany the bases; no much larger clone lies one base away. For repertoire sequencing, the TCR beta CDR3 regions were amplified from RNA transcripts. HTBI primers and the Qiagen OneStep RT-PCR kit were used in a first-round RT-PCR, which was followed by a second-round multiplex PCR, size selection and purification. The libraries underwent paired-end sequencing with 100 bp reads on an Illumina HiSeq2000. In the authors' own workflow: SOAPnuke was used to process the reads, throwing out any read that had adapters, had uncalled bases, had a mean Phred below 15, or lacked an exact constant-primer or identifier match. COPE v1.2.5 was used to merge the high-quality paired reads. Each unique nucleotide sequence was defined as a clonotype, and clonotypes were aligned to IMGT TRB V, D and J references with MiTCR v1.1. Only V-J combinations with frequency above 0.0001 were analysed, covering 99% to 99.2% of repertoires. For each V-J combination, a TCR clonal expansion and chaos score was defined as F50 clonal expansion divided by the chaos observed in the TCRdist matrix. Features were reduced by Welch's t-statistics and random forest to more than 10 V-J combinations, which fed a naive Bayes classifier. The Morisita-Horn index was used to measure how similar the thyroid and blood repertoires were. Clones were called with MiXCR by TCRdb after fastp trimmed the public reads at Q25, and only in-frame beta chains were retained. Identical CDR3 protein sequences are pooled into one entry, listed with their most common genes and DNA. What appears here as the V and J calls and clone size reflects TCRdb's work, not the paper's. The sample table contains some 750,000 distinct CDR3 sequences; only one count was recorded for roughly two fifths of them. Approximately 43% of the sample is taken by the ten largest.

The sample belongs to a study of Graves' ophthalmopathy and Graves' hyperthyroidism (dated 2018 in TCRdb). Context from the whole study: Peripheral blood was collected before any treatment was given, at the time of initial diagnosis. To explore V-J signatures that separate ophthalmopathy from hyperthyroidism, a discovery set of approximately 100 patients was enrolled, consisting of fewer than 45 with ophthalmopathy and around 57 with stable hyperthyroidism. The study used TCR beta repertoire signatures to distinguish Graves' ophthalmopathy from Graves' hyperthyroidism and to predict progression to ophthalmopathy. After sampling, hyperthyroidism patients received methimazole starting at 30 mg daily, and ophthalmopathy patients received high-dose intravenous methylprednisolone. In over 5 hyperthyroidism patients, the T-cell repertoires found in thyroid tissue were compared with those found in blood. The independent validation cohort included about 19 hyperthyroidism patients plus 17 patients who later progressed from hyperthyroidism to ophthalmopathy. In total, 135 blood samples were TCR-sequenced: around 42 ophthalmopathy, 75 hyperthyroidism and roughly 17 hyperthyroidism-to-ophthalmopathy patients. The paper's findings and limits, for the study overall: No statistical method was used to set the sample size in advance, and the investigators knew which group each participant was assigned to. Among expanded thyroid clonotypes with frequency above 0.001, most also showed up in blood, which suggests that blood repertoires may reflect the thyroid immune response. In validation, the model predicted ophthalmopathy progression with about 70% sensitivity and 72.22% specificity; 12 predicted patients were CT-confirmed with GO in a median of about 6.1 months. In cross-validation, the 13-signature model distinguished ophthalmopathy from stable hyperthyroidism with almost 90% sensitivity and almost 83% specificity, and in the test set the corresponding values were roughly 80% and 76%.

The ophthalmopathy patients had moderately to severely active disease, with a Clinical Activity Score of 3 or higher, a NOSPECS grade of 4 or higher, and a disease duration of less than 3 months. Patients were excluded if they had other autoimmune diseases, uncontrolled infections, pregnancy or lactation. Diagnosis was based on clinical symptoms, serum thyroxine, TRAb, thyroid ultrasound and orbital computed tomography. Using Ficoll-Paque density gradient centrifugation, PBMCs were isolated from 9.5 to 10 ml of fresh peripheral blood. Trizol reagent was used to extract the total RNA, and its quality was then checked on an Agilent 2100 Bioanalyzer. CDR1 and CDR2 were assigned from the germline V gene (reference sequence) as LNHDA and SQIVND. Trimming takes 5 bases from V and 7 bases from J, and the germline ends sit 24 bases apart. The cysteine opens and the phenylalanine closes a CDR3 of 17 amino acids. The read is trimmed to its CDR3 DNA, 51 bases read in frame from base 1.

The sequence links TRBV19 to TRBJ1-5, with TRBD1 as a weak D call on 6 bases. This TCR was recovered from an adult man with Graves' ophthalmopathy. The sample was peripheral blood. The CDR3 region reads CASSVSGGAVPKQPQHF. The nucleotide sequence is TGTGCCAGTAGTGTCTCTGGGGGGGCTGTGCCTAAGCAGCCCCAGCATTTT.